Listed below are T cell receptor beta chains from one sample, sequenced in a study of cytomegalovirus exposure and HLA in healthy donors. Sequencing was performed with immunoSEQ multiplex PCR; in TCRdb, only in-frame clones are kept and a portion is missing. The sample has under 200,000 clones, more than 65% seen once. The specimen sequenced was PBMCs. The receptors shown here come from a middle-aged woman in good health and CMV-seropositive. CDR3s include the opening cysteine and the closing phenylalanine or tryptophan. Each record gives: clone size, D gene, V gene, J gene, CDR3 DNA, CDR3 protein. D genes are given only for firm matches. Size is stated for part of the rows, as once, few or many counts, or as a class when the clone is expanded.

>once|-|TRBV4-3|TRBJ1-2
TGCGCCAGCAGCCAAGCGGGTGAAAGGGGCTACACCTTC
CASSQAGERGYTF
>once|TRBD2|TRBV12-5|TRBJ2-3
TGTGCTAGTGTTAACTCACTAGCGGGAGGGGCAGATACGCAGTATTTT
CASVNSLAGGADTQYF
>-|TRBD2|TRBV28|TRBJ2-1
TGTGCCAGCAGTTTGGTGGGAGGGCCTTATGAGCAGTTCTTC
CASSLVGGPYEQFF
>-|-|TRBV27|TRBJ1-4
TGTGCCAGCAGTTCCAGGGGAGTGACTAATGAAAAACTGTTTTTT
CASSSRGVTNEKLFF
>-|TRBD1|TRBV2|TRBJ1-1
TGTGCCAGCAGTCCAAACGGACAGGGGGGGGACCAAGCTTTCTTT
CASSPNGQGGDQAFF
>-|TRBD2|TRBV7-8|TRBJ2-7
TGTGCCAGCAGCTTAGGGGGACTAGCGTACGAGCAGTACTTC
CASSLGGLAYEQYF
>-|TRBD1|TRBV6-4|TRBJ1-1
TGTGCCAGCAGGGGACAGAGCAACACTGAAGCTTTCTTT
CASRGQSNTEAFF
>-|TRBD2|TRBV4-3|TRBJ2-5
TGCGCCAGCAGCCAGGCACTAGCGGGGGGGTTGTACCAAGAGACCCAGTACTTC
CASSQALAGGLYQETQYF
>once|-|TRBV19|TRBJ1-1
TGTGCCAGTAGTATCATTACAGCTAACACTGAAGCTTTCTTT
CASSIITANTEAFF
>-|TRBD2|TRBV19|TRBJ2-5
TGTGCCAGTAGTCCGGGACTAGCGGGGTCGGGGACCCAGTACTTC
CASSPGLAGSGTQYF
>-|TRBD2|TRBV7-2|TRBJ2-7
TGTGCCAGCAGCCCTAGCGGGCTAGACTACGAGCAGTACTTC
CASSPSGLDYEQYF
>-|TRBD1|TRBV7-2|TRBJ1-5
TGTGCCAGCAGCCCAGGGACAGGGGGTCAGCCCCAGCATTTT
CASSPGTGGQPQHF
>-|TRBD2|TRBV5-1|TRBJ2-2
TGCGCCAGCAGCACGACTAGCGGGGGGTTCACCGGGGAGCTGTTTTTT
CASSTTSGGFTGELFF
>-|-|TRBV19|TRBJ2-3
TGTGCCAGTAGCCACACAGATACGCAGTATTTT
CASSHTDTQYF
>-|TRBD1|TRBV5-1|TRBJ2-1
TGCGCCAGCAGCGTCAATGGACAGGGGGCCGTCGATGAGCAGTTCTTC
CASSVNGQGAVDEQFF
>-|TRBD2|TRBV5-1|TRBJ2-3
TGCGCCAGCAGCCCCCGGCGGACTAGCGGGAGGTTCACAGATACGCAGTATTTT
CASSPRRTSGRFTDTQYF
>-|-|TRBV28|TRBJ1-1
TGTGCCAGCATGGGACACTTGAACACTGAAGCTTTCTTT
CASMGHLNTEAFF
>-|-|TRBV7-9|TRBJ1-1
TGTTCCAGCAGCTTAGTGGGACAAATTATTGAAGCTTTCTTT
CSSSLVGQIIEAFF
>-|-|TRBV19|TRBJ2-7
TGTGCCAGTAGTCCGCCGGGACTCGCCGATCAGTACTTC
CASSPPGLADQYF
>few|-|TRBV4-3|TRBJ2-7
TGCGCCAGCAGCCAAGAAAACGACAGGCAAGCCTACGAGCAGTACTTC
CASSQENDRQAYEQYF
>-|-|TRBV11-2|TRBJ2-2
TGTGCCAGCAGCTTAGCCAGGGGATACACCGGGGAGCTGTTTTTT
CASSLARGYTGELFF
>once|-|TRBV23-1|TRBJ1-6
TGCGCCAGCAGTCAATTCAGGGTTGCTAATTCACCCCTCCACTTT
CASSQFRVANSPLHF